This TCR beta chain was sequenced in a study of blood T cell repertoires in COVID-19. Participants came from some 23 US areas, aged roughly 18 to 95 years. Some clones are missing from TCRdb's copy, which holds only in-frame ones; the method was immunoSEQ multiplex PCR. The sample has 200,000 to 250,000 clones; approximately 85% are singletons. This clonotype was sampled from a woman between 50 and 59 years old with acute COVID-19. Sequencing was done on a sample of PBMCs or T cells enriched from blood (not recorded which).

CDR3 protein: CASSLVPGGSNEQFF. The CDR3 DNA sequence: TGCGCCAGCAGCTTGGTCCCGGGGGGTTCCAATGAGCAGTTCTTC. The chain joins TRBV5-1 to TRBJ2-1, with 7 bases aligning to TRBD2. CDR1 is SGHRS and CDR2 is YFSETQ in the germline V gene. This CDR3 region has 15 residues. J was trimmed by 6 bases and V by 0 bases; bases with no gene match: 6.